Listed below are T cell receptor beta chains from one sample, sequenced in a study of T cell changes during pregnancy in multiple sclerosis. Sequenced by immunoSEQ multiplex PCR; TCRdb stores in-frame clones only, minus some. This table has approximately 99,000 clones, approximately 94% appearing once. Here the sequenced sample was peripheral blood, taken after pregnancy. The source of these receptors is a female donor with multiple sclerosis, enrolled in a pregnancy study. CDR3s include the opening cysteine and the closing phenylalanine or tryptophan. Fields, in order: D gene, V gene, J gene, clone size, CDR3 DNA, CDR3 protein. D genes are given only for firm matches. Where a row states a size, it is once, few, many or the class of an expanded clone; other rows omit it.

D gene: TRBD2
V gene: TRBV11-2
J gene: TRBJ2-1
clone size: once
CDR3 DNA: TGTGCCAGCAGCTTCCACATTAGTTTGGGGGGAGGGCCGGTTGAGCAGTTCTTC
CDR3 protein: CASSFHISLGGGPVEQFF

D gene: TRBD1
V gene: TRBV4-1
J gene: TRBJ2-3
clone size: .
CDR3 DNA: TGCGCCAGCAGCCAAGCCCACAGGGGGTACACAGATACGCAGTATTTT
CDR3 protein: CASSQAHRGYTDTQYF

D gene: TRBD2
V gene: TRBV7-3
J gene: TRBJ2-1
clone size: .
CDR3 DNA: TGTGCCAGCAGCCCGGGACTAGCGGGAGGGCGCGATGAGCAGTTCTTC
CDR3 protein: CASSPGLAGGRDEQFF

D gene: TRBD1
V gene: TRBV27
J gene: TRBJ1-1
clone size: few
CDR3 DNA: TGTGCCAGCAGCTCCCTGGACAGGGTGAACACTGAAGCTTTCTTT
CDR3 protein: CASSSLDRVNTEAFF

D gene: TRBD1
V gene: TRBV11-2
J gene: TRBJ2-2
clone size: .
CDR3 DNA: TGTGCCAGCAGTTTCGACAGGGGGGCAGGGGAGCTGTTTTTT
CDR3 protein: CASSFDRGAGELFF

D gene: .
V gene: TRBV7-9
J gene: TRBJ1-2
clone size: .
CDR3 DNA: TGTGCCAGCAGCTTAGCCGGGTCTTACTATGGCTACACCTTC
CDR3 protein: CASSLAGSYYGYTF

D gene: .
V gene: TRBV19
J gene: TRBJ2-5
clone size: .
CDR3 DNA: TGTGCCAGTAGTATTTATCTTGAAGAGACCCAGTACTTC
CDR3 protein: CASSIYLEETQYF

D gene: .
V gene: TRBV7-8
J gene: TRBJ2-7
clone size: .
CDR3 DNA: TGTGCCAGCAGAGCGGACAGCGGCTACGAGCAGTACTTC
CDR3 protein: CASRADSGYEQYF

D gene: TRBD2
V gene: TRBV10-2
J gene: TRBJ2-7
clone size: .
CDR3 DNA: TGCGCCAGCAGTGTTGGTCTAGCGGGAGGCCTAAACTCCTACGAGCAGTACTTC
CDR3 protein: CASSVGLAGGLNSYEQYF

D gene: TRBD1
V gene: TRBV10-3
J gene: TRBJ1-2
clone size: once
CDR3 DNA: TGTGCCATCAGGGGGACAGGACCTAATGGCTACACCTTC
CDR3 protein: CAIRGTGPNGYTF

D gene: .
V gene: TRBV4-1
J gene: TRBJ2-7
clone size: .
CDR3 DNA: TGCGCCAGCAGTCCCCATGGGGCCCTGACGGACGAGCAGTACTTC
CDR3 protein: CASSPHGALTDEQYF

D gene: .
V gene: TRBV10-3
J gene: TRBJ1-5
clone size: .
CDR3 DNA: TGTGCCATCAGTGGTTCTAATCAGCCCCAGCATTTT
CDR3 protein: CAISGSNQPQHF

D gene: .
V gene: TRBV5-1
J gene: TRBJ1-1
clone size: .
CDR3 DNA: TGCGCCAGCAGCTCCCTTGGGGGGGTCACTGAAGCTTTCTTT
CDR3 protein: CASSSLGGVTEAFF

D gene: .
V gene: TRBV13
J gene: TRBJ1-1
clone size: .
CDR3 DNA: TGTGCCAGCAGCTTATTTGTGCAGTCGAACACTGAAGCTTTCTTT
CDR3 protein: CASSLFVQSNTEAFF

D gene: TRBD2
V gene: TRBV6-4
J gene: TRBJ2-5
clone size: .
CDR3 DNA: TGTGCCAGCGGGAAGCGGGGGACTCAAGAGACCCAGTACTTC
CDR3 protein: CASGKRGTQETQYF

D gene: .
V gene: TRBV7-4
J gene: TRBJ2-7
clone size: .
CDR3 DNA: TGTGCCAGCAGCTTAACGGGACACCCCTACGAGCAGTACTTC
CDR3 protein: CASSLTGHPYEQYF

D gene: TRBD1
V gene: TRBV4-2
J gene: TRBJ2-5
clone size: .
CDR3 DNA: TGTGCCAGCAGCCAAGATCTTACGGGACAGGGCCCCTTTGAGACCCAGTACTTC
CDR3 protein: CASSQDLTGQGPFETQYF

D gene: TRBD1
V gene: TRBV5-4
J gene: TRBJ1-1
clone size: .
CDR3 DNA: TGTGCCAGCAGCTTGGCCGGGACAGGGGGCACTGAAGCTTTCTTT
CDR3 protein: CASSLAGTGGTEAFF

D gene: .
V gene: TRBV10-1
J gene: TRBJ2-7
clone size: few
CDR3 DNA: TGCGCCAGCAGTGAGTCGATGGGCGACCCCCTGTACTTC
CDR3 protein: CASSESMGDPLYF

D gene: .
V gene: TRBV7-9
J gene: TRBJ2-1
clone size: .
CDR3 DNA: TGTGCCAGCAGCTTAGCGAAGTTAACTAGTATAGACGAGCAGTTCTTC
CDR3 protein: CASSLAKLTSIDEQFF

D gene: TRBD2
V gene: TRBV5-1
J gene: TRBJ2-7
clone size: .
CDR3 DNA: TGCGCCAGCAGCTTGGCCTGGGTTAGCGGGAGCTCCTACGAGCAGTACTTC
CDR3 protein: CASSLAWVSGSSYEQYF

D gene: TRBD1
V gene: TRBV11-2
J gene: TRBJ1-4
clone size: .
CDR3 DNA: TGTGCCAGCCGGGCCCTGACAGGGCGGGGTGAAAAACTGTTTTTT
CDR3 protein: CASRALTGRGEKLFF

D gene: TRBD1
V gene: TRBV6-1
J gene: TRBJ1-4
clone size: .
CDR3 DNA: TGTGCCAGCAATTGGGGACAGGATGAAAAACTGTTTTTT
CDR3 protein: CASNWGQDEKLFF

D gene: .
V gene: TRBV5-5
J gene: TRBJ2-7
clone size: .
CDR3 DNA: TGTGCCAGCAGCTTATCGACAGGAAACTACGAGCAGTACTTC
CDR3 protein: CASSLSTGNYEQYF

D gene: TRBD1
V gene: TRBV5-1
J gene: TRBJ1-3
clone size: .
CDR3 DNA: TGCGCCAGCAGTCCTCGGACAGGAGGAAACACCATATATTTT
CDR3 protein: CASSPRTGGNTIYF

D gene: .
V gene: TRBV19
J gene: TRBJ2-1
clone size: .
CDR3 DNA: TGTGCCAGTAGTATAGCGAGGGGGGGCAATGAGCAGTTCTTC
CDR3 protein: CASSIARGGNEQFF

D gene: .
V gene: TRBV7-2
J gene: TRBJ1-5
clone size: few
CDR3 DNA: TGTGCCAGCAGCGGGGAGGGTAGCAATCAGCCCCAGCATTTT
CDR3 protein: CASSGEGSNQPQHF

D gene: .
V gene: TRBV19
J gene: TRBJ1-2
clone size: .
CDR3 DNA: TGTGCCAGTAACCCCGGACAGTATGGCTACACCTTC
CDR3 protein: CASNPGQYGYTF

D gene: .
V gene: TRBV2
J gene: TRBJ1-5
clone size: .
CDR3 DNA: TGTGCCAGCAGTGAATACGGAGGGAGCAATCAGCCCCAGCATTTT
CDR3 protein: CASSEYGGSNQPQHF

D gene: .
V gene: TRBV30
J gene: TRBJ2-5
clone size: .
CDR3 DNA: TGTGCCTGGAGTGAAGACGACAGGCGTTTAGAGACCCAGTACTTC
CDR3 protein: CAWSEDDRRLETQYF

D gene: TRBD1
V gene: TRBV4-1
J gene: TRBJ1-1
clone size: .
CDR3 DNA: TGCGCCAGCAGCCAAAAGAAGGGGGCCCGGGAAGCTTTCTTT
CDR3 protein: CASSQKKGAREAFF

D gene: .
V gene: TRBV19
J gene: TRBJ2-3
clone size: .
CDR3 DNA: TGTGCCAGTAGTACCTCCCCCGGAGATACGCAGTATTTT
CDR3 protein: CASSTSPGDTQYF

D gene: .
V gene: TRBV2
J gene: TRBJ2-1
clone size: .
CDR3 DNA: TGTGCCAGCATCGCCTATCTCTCCTACAATGAGCAGTTCTTC
CDR3 protein: CASIAYLSYNEQFF

D gene: TRBD2
V gene: TRBV4-1
J gene: TRBJ2-3
clone size: .
CDR3 DNA: TGCGCCAGCAGCCCTTCCGGGACTAGCGGGAGAACAGATACGCAGTATTTT
CDR3 protein: CASSPSGTSGRTDTQYF

D gene: .
V gene: TRBV28
J gene: TRBJ1-1
clone size: .
CDR3 DNA: TGTGCCAGCAGTTTTTCTGGCCTAGGGAACACTGAAGCTTTCTTT
CDR3 protein: CASSFSGLGNTEAFF

D gene: .
V gene: TRBV27
J gene: TRBJ2-1
clone size: .
CDR3 DNA: TGTGCCAGCAAGTCTCAGGGGCGCATGGTCCATGAGCAGTTCTTC
CDR3 protein: CASKSQGRMVHEQFF

D gene: .
V gene: TRBV27
J gene: TRBJ2-5
clone size: .
CDR3 DNA: TGTGCCAGCAGCACCCTAGCCGCACAAGAGACCCAGTACTTC
CDR3 protein: CASSTLAAQETQYF

D gene: TRBD1
V gene: TRBV30
J gene: TRBJ1-3
clone size: .
CDR3 DNA: TGTGCCTGGAGACTGACAGGGTCTGGAAACACCATATATTTT
CDR3 protein: CAWRLTGSGNTIYF

D gene: TRBD1
V gene: TRBV5-1
J gene: TRBJ2-7
clone size: .
CDR3 DNA: TGCGCCAGCAGCTTCGGGACAGGGGGCGACGAGCAGTACTTC
CDR3 protein: CASSFGTGGDEQYF

D gene: .
V gene: TRBV28
J gene: TRBJ1-2
clone size: .
CDR3 DNA: TGTGCCAGCAGTTTAGCTACCCCAGGGCTGTATGGCTACACCTTC
CDR3 protein: CASSLATPGLYGYTF

D gene: TRBD1
V gene: TRBV13
J gene: TRBJ2-1
clone size: .
CDR3 DNA: TGTGCCAGCAGCTCCAATACCGACAGGGGGTATTACTCCTACAATGAGCAGTTCTTC
CDR3 protein: CASSSNTDRGYYSYNEQFF

D gene: TRBD2
V gene: TRBV4-1
J gene: TRBJ2-5
clone size: once
CDR3 DNA: TGCGCCAGCAGCCAAGAATTAGCGGGGGGCCAAGAGACCCAGTACTTC
CDR3 protein: CASSQELAGGQETQYF

D gene: .
V gene: TRBV6-1
J gene: TRBJ1-1
clone size: .
CDR3 DNA: TGTGCCAGCAGTTCAGGGTCGAGCCGCACTGAAGCTTTCTTT
CDR3 protein: CASSSGSSRTEAFF

D gene: TRBD1
V gene: TRBV25-1
J gene: TRBJ2-5
clone size: .
CDR3 DNA: TGTGCCAGCAGCCTGGCGCAGGGGGCGCGGTACCAGTACTTC
CDR3 protein: CASSLAQGARYQYF

D gene: TRBD1
V gene: TRBV6-1
J gene: TRBJ2-5
clone size: .
CDR3 DNA: TGTGCCAGCAGTGGGACAGGGTTCGAGACCCAGTACTTC
CDR3 protein: CASSGTGFETQYF

D gene: .
V gene: TRBV5-1
J gene: TRBJ2-3
clone size: .
CDR3 DNA: TGCGCCAGCAGCTTCGGTGGTAGCGGAGGTGGAGATACGCAGTATTTT
CDR3 protein: CASSFGGSGGGDTQYF